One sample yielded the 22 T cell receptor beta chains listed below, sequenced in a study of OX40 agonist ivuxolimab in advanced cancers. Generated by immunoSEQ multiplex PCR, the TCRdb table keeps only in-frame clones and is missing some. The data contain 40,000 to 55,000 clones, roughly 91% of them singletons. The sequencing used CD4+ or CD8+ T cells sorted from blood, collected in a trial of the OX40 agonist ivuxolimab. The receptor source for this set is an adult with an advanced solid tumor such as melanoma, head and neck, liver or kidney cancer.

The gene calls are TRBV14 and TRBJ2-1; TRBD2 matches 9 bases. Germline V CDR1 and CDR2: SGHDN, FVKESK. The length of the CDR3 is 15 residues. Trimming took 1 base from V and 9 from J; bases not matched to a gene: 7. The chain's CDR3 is CASSQAASGIVEQFF. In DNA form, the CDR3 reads TGTGCCAGCAGCCAAGCCGCTAGCGGGATAGTTGAGCAGTTCTTC. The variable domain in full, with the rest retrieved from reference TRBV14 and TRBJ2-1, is EAGVTQFPSHSVIEKGQTVTLRCDPISGHDNLYWYRRVMGKEIKFLLHFVKESKQDESGMPNNRFLAERTGGTYSTLKVQPAELEDSGVYFCASSQAASGIVEQFFGPGTRLTVL.

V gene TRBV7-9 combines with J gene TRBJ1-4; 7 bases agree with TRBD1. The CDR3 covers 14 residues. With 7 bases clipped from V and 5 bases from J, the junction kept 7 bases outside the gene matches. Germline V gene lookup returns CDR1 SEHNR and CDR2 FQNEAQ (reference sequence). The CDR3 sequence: CASTAGGRNEKLFF. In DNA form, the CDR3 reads TGTGCCAGCACCGCAGGGGGTCGGAATGAAAAACTGTTTTTT. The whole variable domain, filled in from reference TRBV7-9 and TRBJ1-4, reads DTGVSQNPRHKITKRGQNVTFRCDPISEHNRLYWYRQTLGQGPEFLTYFQNEAQLEKSRLLSDRFSAERPKGSFSTLEIQRTEQGDSAMYLCASTAGGRNEKLFFGSGTQLSVL.

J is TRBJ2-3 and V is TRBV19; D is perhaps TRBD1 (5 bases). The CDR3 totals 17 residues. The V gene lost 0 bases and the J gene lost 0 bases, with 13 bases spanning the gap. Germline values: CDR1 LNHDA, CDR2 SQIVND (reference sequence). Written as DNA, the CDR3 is TGTGCCAGTAGTATAGATCTGGAGACAGCTAGCACAGATACGCAGTATTTT. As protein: CASSIDLETASTDTQYF.

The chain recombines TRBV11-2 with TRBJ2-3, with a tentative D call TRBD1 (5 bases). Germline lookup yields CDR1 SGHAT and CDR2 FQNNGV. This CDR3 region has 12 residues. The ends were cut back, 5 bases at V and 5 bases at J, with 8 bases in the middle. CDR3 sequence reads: CASSLGQDTQYF. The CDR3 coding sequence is TGTGCCAGCAGCCTTGGACAAGATACGCAGTATTTT.

The CDR3 DNA sequence: TGTGCCAGCAGCTTGGCCAGCACCTACGAGCAGTACTTC. Translation: CASSLASTYEQYF. The chain joins TRBV5-4 to TRBJ2-7; D not resolved. The CDR3 is made up of 13 amino acids. V shed 0 bases and J shed 2 bases, with 6 bases lying between them. Germline CDR1 is SGHNT and CDR2 is YYREEE (reference sequence).

The CDR3: CASSSTRERFYNEQFF. The DNA for the CDR3 is TGTGCCAGCAGTTCCACGAGGGAGCGGTTCTACAATGAGCAGTTCTTC. J is TRBJ2-1 and V is TRBV28, with D perhaps TRBD2 (5 bases). V was shortened by 4 bases and J by 3 bases, with 16 bases between the two germline ends. The CDR3 loop spans 16 amino acids. Germline CDR1 reads MDHEN; CDR2 reads SYDVKM.

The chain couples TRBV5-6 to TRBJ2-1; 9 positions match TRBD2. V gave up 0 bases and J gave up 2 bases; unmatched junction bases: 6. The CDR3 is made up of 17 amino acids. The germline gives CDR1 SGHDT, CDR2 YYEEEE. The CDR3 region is CASSLADWTSAYNEQFF. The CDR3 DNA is TGTGCCAGCAGCTTGGCTGACTGGACTAGCGCCTACAATGAGCAGTTCTTC.

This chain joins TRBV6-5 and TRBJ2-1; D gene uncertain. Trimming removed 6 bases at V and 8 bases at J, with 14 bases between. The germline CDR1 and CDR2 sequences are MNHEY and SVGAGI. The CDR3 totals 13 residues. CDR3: CASSFNSWDEQFF. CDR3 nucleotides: TGTGCCAGCAGCTTTAACTCATGGGATGAGCAGTTCTTC.

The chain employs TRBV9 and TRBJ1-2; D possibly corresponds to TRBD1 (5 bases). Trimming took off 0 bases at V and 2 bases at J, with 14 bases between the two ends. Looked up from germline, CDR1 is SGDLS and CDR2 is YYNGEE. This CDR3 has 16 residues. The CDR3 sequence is CASSVDRVAGNYGYTF. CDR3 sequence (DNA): TGTGCCAGCAGCGTAGATCGTGTCGCAGGGAACTATGGCTACACCTTC.

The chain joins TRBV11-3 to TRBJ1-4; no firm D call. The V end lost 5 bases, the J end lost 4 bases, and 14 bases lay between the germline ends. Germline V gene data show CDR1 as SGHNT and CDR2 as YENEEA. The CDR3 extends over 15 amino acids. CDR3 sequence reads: CASSAQVTGNEKLFF. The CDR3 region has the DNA TGTGCCAGCAGCGCGCAGGTTACCGGTAATGAAAAACTGTTTTTT.

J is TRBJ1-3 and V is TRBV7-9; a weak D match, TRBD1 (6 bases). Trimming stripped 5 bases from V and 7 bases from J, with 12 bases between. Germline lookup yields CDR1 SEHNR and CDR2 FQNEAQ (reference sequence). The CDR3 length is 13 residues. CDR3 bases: TGTGCCAGCAGCCCGGACAGCGGGAACACCATATATTTT. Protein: CASSPDSGNTIYF.

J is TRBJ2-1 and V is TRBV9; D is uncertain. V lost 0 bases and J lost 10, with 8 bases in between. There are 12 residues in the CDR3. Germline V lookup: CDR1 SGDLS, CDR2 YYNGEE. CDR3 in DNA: TGTGCCAGCAGCGTAGAACTGGGGGAGCAGTTCTTC. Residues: CASSVELGEQFF.

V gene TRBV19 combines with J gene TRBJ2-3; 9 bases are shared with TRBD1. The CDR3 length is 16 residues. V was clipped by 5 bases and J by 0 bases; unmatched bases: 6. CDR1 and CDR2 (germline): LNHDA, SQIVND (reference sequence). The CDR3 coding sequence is TGTGCCAGTAGTCAGGGGACAGGGAGGAGCACAGATACGCAGTATTTT. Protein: CASSQGTGRSTDTQYF.

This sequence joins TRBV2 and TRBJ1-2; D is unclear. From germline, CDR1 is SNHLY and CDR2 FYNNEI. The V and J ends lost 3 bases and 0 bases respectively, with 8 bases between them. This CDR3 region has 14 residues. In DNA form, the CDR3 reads TGTGCCAGCAGTGAGCTAGGAGCTAACTATGGCTACACCTTC. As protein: CASSELGANYGYTF. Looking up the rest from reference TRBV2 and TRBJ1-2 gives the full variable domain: EPEVTQTPSHQVTQMGQEVILRCVPISNHLYFYWYRQILGQKVEFLVSFYNNEISEKSEIFDDQFSVERPDGSNFTLKIRSTKLEDSAMYFCASSELGANYGYTFGSGTRLTVV.

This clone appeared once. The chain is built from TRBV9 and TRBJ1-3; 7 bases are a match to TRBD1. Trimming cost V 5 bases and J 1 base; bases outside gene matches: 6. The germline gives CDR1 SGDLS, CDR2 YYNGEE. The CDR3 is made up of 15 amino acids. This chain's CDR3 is CASSDRDLSGNTIYF. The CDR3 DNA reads TGTGCCAGCAGTGACAGGGATCTGTCTGGAAACACCATATATTTT.

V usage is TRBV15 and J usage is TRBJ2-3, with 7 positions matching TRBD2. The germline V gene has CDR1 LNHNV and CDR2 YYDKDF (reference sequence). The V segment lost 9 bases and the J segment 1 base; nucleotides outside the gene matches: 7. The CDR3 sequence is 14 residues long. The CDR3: CATSGGWGTDTQYF. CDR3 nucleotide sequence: TGTGCCACTTCGGGGGGTTGGGGCACAGATACGCAGTATTTT.

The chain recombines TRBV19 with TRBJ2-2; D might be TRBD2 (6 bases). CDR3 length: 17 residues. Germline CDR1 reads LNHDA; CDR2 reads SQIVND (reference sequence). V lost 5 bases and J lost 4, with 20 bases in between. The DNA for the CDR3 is TGTGCCAGTAGTTCCTCTCCTACTAGGCGGGGCACCGGGGAGCTGTTTTTT. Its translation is CASSSSPTRRGTGELFF.

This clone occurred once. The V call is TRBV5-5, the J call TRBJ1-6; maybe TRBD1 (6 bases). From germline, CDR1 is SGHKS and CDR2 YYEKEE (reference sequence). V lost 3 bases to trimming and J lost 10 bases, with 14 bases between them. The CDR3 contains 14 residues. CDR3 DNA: TGTGCCAGCAGCTCGAGGGGGGCAGAATCACCCCTCCACTTT. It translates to CASSSRGAESPLHF. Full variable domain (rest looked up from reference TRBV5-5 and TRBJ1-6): DAGVTQSPTHLIKTRGQQVTLRCSPISGHKSVSWYQQVLGQGPQFIFQYYEKEERGRGNFPDRFSARQFPNYSSELNVNALLLGDSALYLCASSSRGAESPLHFGNGTRLTVT.

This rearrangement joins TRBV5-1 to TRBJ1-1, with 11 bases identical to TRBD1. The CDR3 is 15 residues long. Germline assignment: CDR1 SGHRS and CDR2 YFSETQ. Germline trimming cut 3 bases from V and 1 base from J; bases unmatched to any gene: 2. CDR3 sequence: CASSWTGGENTEAFF. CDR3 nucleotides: TGCGCCAGCAGCTGGACAGGGGGCGAGAACACTGAAGCTTTCTTT.

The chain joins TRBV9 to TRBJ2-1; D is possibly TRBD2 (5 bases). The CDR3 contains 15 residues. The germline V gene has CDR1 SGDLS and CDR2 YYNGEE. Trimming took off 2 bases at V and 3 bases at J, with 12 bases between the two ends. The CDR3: CASSVASTNYNEQFF. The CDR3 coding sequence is TGTGCCAGCAGCGTGGCTAGCACCAACTACAATGAGCAGTTCTTC.

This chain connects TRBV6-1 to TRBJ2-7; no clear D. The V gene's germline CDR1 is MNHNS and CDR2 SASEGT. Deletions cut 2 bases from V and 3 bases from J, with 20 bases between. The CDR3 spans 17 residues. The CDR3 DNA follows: TGTGCCAGCAGTGAATACCCGACGGTTTCCCCTATCTACGAGCAGTACTTC. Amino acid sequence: CASSEYPTVSPIYEQYF.

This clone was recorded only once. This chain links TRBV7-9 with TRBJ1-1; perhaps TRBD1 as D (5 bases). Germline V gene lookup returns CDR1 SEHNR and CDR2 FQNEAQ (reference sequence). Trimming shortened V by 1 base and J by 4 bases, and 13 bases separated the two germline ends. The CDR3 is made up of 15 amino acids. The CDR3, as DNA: TGTGCCAGCAGCTTAGTGGGGCAGGGAGGCACTGAAGCTTTCTTT. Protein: CASSLVGQGGTEAFF.